The sequence of this TCR beta chain was determined in a study of T cell repertoires in cytomegalovirus infection. About the study: In public TCR beta signatures, there were indications of both CMV infection and matching HLA type. Regarding the study as a whole: Summed frequency of public TCR beta families distinguished CMV carriers with the relevant HLA. In two of eight donors, the top clonotype was HLA-C-restricted CMV-specific.

TCRdb itself ran the reads through MiXCR, one entry per CDR3 protein. The table has 600,000 to 800,000 distinct CDR3 sequences, roughly 24% seen once. A note on this clonotype: The antigen remains undetermined. A much larger clone lies a single base off, so this may be a read error.

The CDR3 spans 15 residues. Germline V gene sequence: CDR1 SGHVS, CDR2 FNYEAQ. This receptor was taken from a human donor in good health (CMV status not recorded). Some clones in this sample may be carry-over from other donors' samples. The rearrangement joins TRBV7-6 to TRBJ2-5; 10 positions agree with TRBD2. Input material: CD8+ T cells from PBMCs. The CDR3, as DNA: TGTGTCAGCAGCTTAAGCGGGGGGGCCCTGGAGACCCAGTACTTC. It encodes CVSSLSGGALETQYF.